One TCR beta chain is described in this entry. The data derive from a study of cytomegalovirus exposure and HLA in healthy donors. The CDR3 loop spans 13 amino acids. V trimming: 8 bases; J trimming: 6 bases; junction bases outside the gene matches: 5. CDR1 and CDR2 (germline): MNHEY, SVGAGI. Primers included in the PCR were 60 Vbeta and 13 Jbeta primers. Profiled with immunoSEQ multiplex PCR; TCRdb holds only in-frame clones, not every one. This table holds 100,000 to 120,000 clones, about 61% found once. The genes are TRBV6-5 and TRBJ2-2, with 8 bases identical to TRBD2. The TCR comes from a man aged 18-30 years in good health and CMV-seropositive. Specimen: PBMCs. CDR3: CASSGGPAGELFF. The CDR3, as DNA: TGTGCCAGCTCGGGGGGGCCCGCCGGGGAGCTGTTTTTT.